This T cell receptor (beta chain) was captured in a study of prognosis after radiotherapy for stage I lung cancer. In the study overall: Newly diagnosed primary stage I lung tumors were present in approximately 15 patients, and oligometastatic NSCLC after surgical resection of the primary tumor was present in roughly five patients.

Two-round multiplex PCR, the amplification method, yielded TCR beta CDR3 from genomic DNA. First-round PCR amplification was performed with primers specific to each TRBV and TRBJ gene. Each CDR3 protein is one row after TCRdb ran MiXCR on the multiplex PCR reads. The sample records 10,000 or so distinct CDR3 sequences, roughly 56% being singletons. Whole-study findings and limits: Reportedly, the usage of TRBV and TRBJ genes was not the same in patients with and without metastases.

CDR1 is DFQATT and CDR2 is SNEGSKA in the germline V gene (reference sequence). The CDR3 has 17 residues. Unmatched junction bases numbered 12, after V lost 0 bases and J lost 4 bases. With respect to this clonotype: The antigen is unknown.

The sequenced sample was PBMCs, obtained before or after stereotactic body radiation therapy (not recorded which). The rearrangement joins TRBV20-1 to TRBJ2-7, with 10 nucleotides matching TRBD2. This receptor was obtained from a donor at least 50 years old with non-small cell lung cancer. CDR3 DNA sequence: TGCAGTGCTAGAGATCCCCAGACTAGCGGGTCTACTTACGAGCAGTACTTC. Translation: CSARDPQTSGSTYEQYF.